Each of the 11 T cell receptor beta chains below was sequenced from the same sample in a study of T cell changes during pregnancy in multiple sclerosis. The table came from immunoSEQ multiplex PCR; TCRdb's copy has only in-frame clones and leaves some out. This repertoire shows about 71,000 clones, roughly 90% found once; its top ten account for about 5.8%. The sequencing here drew on CD8+ T cells from peripheral blood mononuclear cells, taken before pregnancy. The receptors here all came from a female donor with multiple sclerosis, enrolled in a pregnancy study.

This clone was detected a few times. The rearrangement uses TRBV4-1 and TRBJ1-5, with unresolved D. Per germline, CDR1 MGHRA and CDR2 YSYEKL. The V end was cut by 0 bases, the J end by 2 bases, with 8 bases between. The CDR3 contains 15 residues. The CDR3 is CASSQEFSGNQPQHF. As DNA, the CDR3 is TGCGCCAGCAGCCAAGAATTTTCGGGCAATCAGCCCCAGCATTTT.

The chain couples TRBV5-6 to TRBJ1-2; a possible D gene is TRBD1 (5 bases). V lost 0 bases and J lost 4, with 16 bases in between. The CDR3 is 16 amino acids. Germline CDR1 and CDR2: SGHDT and YYEEEE. CDR3 sequence: CASSLATGGGFYGYTF. The CDR3 region has the DNA TGTGCCAGCAGCTTGGCCACTGGGGGGGGATTCTATGGCTACACCTTC.

The J gene is TRBJ2-7, the V gene TRBV6-5, with a weak D call TRBD1 (6 bases). Germline V CDR1 and CDR2: MNHEY, SVGAGI. The CDR3 is made up of 14 amino acids. Trimming pared 2 bases from V and 2 bases from J, leaving 10 bases between. DNA for the CDR3: TGTGCCAGCAGTTACGAAGCAGGGGCCTACGAGCAGTACTTC. It encodes CASSYEAGAYEQYF.

This chain joins TRBV5-1 and TRBJ1-1; weak D call: TRBD1 (6 bases). V lost 4 bases, J lost 1 base, and 11 bases lay in between. The CDR3 is 14 amino acids. Germline CDR1 is SGHRS and CDR2 is YFSETQ. CDR3: CASSITGSNTEAFF. CDR3 nucleotides: TGCGCCAGCAGCATAACAGGGTCGAACACTGAAGCTTTCTTT.

The V and J genes are TRBV27 and TRBJ2-1; 8 nucleotides agree with TRBD2. This CDR3 contains 15 residues. Germline CDR1 reads MNHEY; CDR2 reads SMNVEV (reference sequence). V was pared by 5 bases and J by 6 bases, with 9 bases of the junction left unmatched. In DNA form, the CDR3 reads TGTGCCAGCAGTCGGGCCGGGACTAGGGGCAATGAGCAGTTCTTC. Residues: CASSRAGTRGNEQFF.

The DNA for the CDR3 is TGTGCCAGCAGAGAACGGACTCGATTCGGGGAGCTGTTTTTT. Its translation: CASRERTRFGELFF. The V gene is TRBV27, the J gene TRBJ2-2; D might be TRBD2 (5 bases). V lost 6 bases to trimming and J lost 7 bases, with 15 bases between them. Per germline, CDR1 MNHEY and CDR2 SMNVEV (reference sequence). This CDR3 is 14 amino acids long.

The J gene is TRBJ1-1, the V gene TRBV5-1; TRBD1 is a possible D gene (6 bases). Germline values: CDR1 SGHRS, CDR2 YFSETQ. This CDR3 region has 14 residues. Trimming pared 0 bases from V and 1 base from J, leaving 7 bases between. CDR3 coding DNA: TGCGCCAGCAGCTTGGACAGGGCGAACACTGAAGCTTTCTTT. It yields the protein CASSLDRANTEAFF.

The V gene is TRBV19, the J gene TRBJ1-1; possible D gene TRBD1, 6 bases. This CDR3 is 14 amino acids long. The V gene's germline CDR1 is LNHDA and CDR2 SQIVND (reference sequence). V was pared by 2 bases and J by 5 bases, with 12 bases between. The CDR3 DNA follows: TGTGCCAGTAGTATATATAACAGGGTAACTGAAGCTTTCTTT. Residues: CASSIYNRVTEAFF.

V usage is TRBV19 and J usage is TRBJ2-3, with D tentatively TRBD2 (6 bases). Germline V gives CDR1 LNHDA, CDR2 SQIVND (reference sequence). CDR3 length: 15 amino acids. Deletions cut 7 bases from V and 4 bases from J, with 18 bases between. The CDR3 region has the DNA TGTGCCAGTACCGTGGGGACGGGAGCATCAGATACGCAGTATTTT. It translates to CASTVGTGASDTQYF.

The V and J genes are TRBV5-1 and TRBJ2-6, with 8 positions matching TRBD1. After removal of 2 bases from V and 0 bases from J, the junction contained 13 bases not matched to a gene. Germline loops: CDR1 SGHRS, CDR2 YFSETQ. The CDR3 has 20 residues. The CDR3 region is CASSLRGAGGVSSGANVLTF. CDR3 sequence (DNA): TGCGCCAGCAGCTTACGTGGGGCAGGGGGCGTCAGCTCTGGGGCCAACGTCCTGACTTTC.

CDR3 protein: CASRDQGRVGNTEAFF. DNA of the CDR3: TGTGCCAGTAGAGATCAGGGAAGGGTCGGAAACACTGAAGCTTTCTTT. The chain couples TRBV19 to TRBJ1-1, with D perhaps matching TRBD1 (5 bases). Between the trimmed V and J ends, which lost 6 bases and 2 bases, there was a span of 19 bases. CDR1 and CDR2 from the germline V gene are LNHDA and SQIVND (reference sequence). This CDR3 has 16 amino acids. The full variable domain, in which reference TRBV19 and TRBJ1-1 provide the parts outside the CDR3, is DGGITQSPKYLFRKEGQNVTLSCEQNLNHDAMYWYRQDPGQGLRLIYYSQIVNDFQKGDIAEGYSVSREKKESFPLTVTSAQKNPTAFYLCASRDQGRVGNTEAFFGQGTRLTVV.